This T cell receptor (beta chain) was sequenced in a study of shared clonotypes between healthy human individuals. Using immunoSEQ multiplex PCR, the repertoire was profiled, and TCRdb retains in-frame clones only, with some absent. Here the sample spans over 2 million clones, around 93% being singletons. About this clone itself: Its antigen is still unknown. The sample has other DNA sequences that encode this CDR3 too.

Germline CDR1 and CDR2: LNHDA and SQIVND (reference sequence). The CDR3 runs 12 residues. V was shortened by 1 base and J by 4 bases, with 3 bases between the two germline ends. Notes on the study in general: It was observed that roughly 5.1% of naive CD4 clonotypes were shared across several donors.

Sequenced input: naive CD4+ T cells from PBMCs. Subset of the sample: CD45RA+ positively selected. The sequence was obtained from a man aged 18 to 30 in good health. Some clones in this sample may be carry-over from other donors' samples. This chain uses TRBV19 with TRBJ2-3; D call uncertain. This CDR3 reads CASSIGPDTQYF. In DNA, the CDR3 is TGTGCCAGTAGTATAGGGCCAGATACGCAGTATTTT. Filled out from reference TRBV19 and TRBJ2-3, the complete variable domain reads DGGITQSPKYLFRKEGQNVTLSCEQNLNHDAMYWYRQDPGQGLRLIYYSQIVNDFQKGDIAEGYSVSREKKESFPLTVTSAQKNPTAFYLCASSIGPDTQYFGPGTRLTVL.